A selection of T cell receptor beta chains follows, all from one sample in a study of OX40 agonist ivuxolimab in advanced cancers. This table comes from immunoSEQ multiplex PCR, and its TCRdb copy is limited to in-frame clones, with some not included. Of around 77,000 clones listed, around nine tenths are singletons. Sequences were derived from CD4+ or CD8+ T cells sorted from blood, sampled in a trial of the OX40 agonist ivuxolimab. These receptors were taken from an adult with an advanced solid tumor such as melanoma, head and neck, liver or kidney cancer. Both conserved end residues are part of each CDR3. Some rows mark clone size as missing; the rest say once, few, many or name a class of expanded clone.

>TRBV15|TRBJ1-1|NA
CATSRGRAGGLNTEAFF
>TRBV7-3|TRBJ2-2|NA
CASSLTGATGELFF
>TRBV7-2|TRBJ1-5|NA
CASSLRVGNQPQHF
>TRBV7-9|TRBJ2-5|few
CASSPGEETQYF
>TRBV6-6|TRBJ1-1|NA
CASSRTGQYTEAFF
>TRBV4-2|TRBJ2-3|NA
CASSRIGQGGDTQYF
>TRBV7-2|TRBJ1-2|NA
CASSYAGTAQIYGYTF
>TRBV7-9|TRBJ1-5|NA
CASSLEGVGNQPQHF
>TRBV10-3|TRBJ2-3|NA
CAISESAESRPDTQYF
>TRBV7-2|TRBJ2-7|NA
CASRDLRGGYEQYF
>TRBV5-4|TRBJ1-1|NA
CASSLTTGRNTEAFF
>TRBV7-2|TRBJ2-6|NA
CASSSGANVLTF
>TRBV7-9|TRBJ2-1|once
CASSLGPKREQFF
>TRBV6-1|TRBJ1-2|NA
CASSERDPSHTF
>TRBV19|TRBJ2-7|NA
CASSNPGQGGFEQYF
>TRBV7-3|TRBJ2-1|NA
CASSIDRKTYNEQFF
>TRBV7-2|TRBJ2-7|NA
CASSLQGQGAYEQYF
>TRBV10-3|TRBJ2-1|NA
CAIRGQGERISYNEQFF
>TRBV7-9|TRBJ2-5|NA
CASSLLASETQYF
>TRBV11-3|TRBJ2-1|NA
CASSLFRSGGEQFF
>TRBV5-1|TRBJ1-5|NA
CASSLGTGGPDQPQHF
>TRBV10-3|TRBJ1-2|few
CAIRDRTYGYTF
>TRBV7-9|TRBJ2-5|NA
CASSLDRGRFSETQYF
>TRBV7-2|TRBJ2-2|NA
CASSYTGELFF
>TRBV18|TRBJ1-4|NA
CASSPEGGREKLFF
>TRBV9|TRBJ2-1|NA
CASSVGWLAGGLNEQFF
>TRBV18|TRBJ2-7|NA
CASSTPDRGGYEQYF
>TRBV2|TRBJ1-2|NA
CASSEWGSSTNGYTF
>TRBV7-7|TRBJ2-2|NA
CPRKDAAGTVNTGELFF
>TRBV2|TRBJ2-7|NA
CASSAGGRYEQYF
>TRBV28|TRBJ1-2|NA
CASRGASNYGYTF
>TRBV19|TRBJ1-3|NA
CASSPRRDSGNTIYF
>TRBV5-1|TRBJ2-3|once
CASSPVTGTDTQYF
>TRBV9|TRBJ2-2|NA
CASSVVPAGGELFF
>TRBV28|TRBJ1-2|NA
CASSLDRVGAGYTF
>TRBV5-1|TRBJ2-7|NA
CASSNRNEQYF
>TRBV7-2|TRBJ2-5|once
CASSLKAGLETQYF
>TRBV6-1|TRBJ1-6|NA
CASSDQSSYNSPLHF
>TRBV29-1|TRBJ2-7|NA
CSVDQGSEQYF
>TRBV18|TRBJ2-1|once
CASSPLLAQNEQFF
>TRBV4-3|TRBJ2-1|NA
CASSQRVSSYNEQFF